This T cell receptor (beta chain) is drawn from a study of shared clonotypes between healthy human individuals (dated by TCRdb to 2020 to 2021). Regarding the research as a whole: The cohort comprised two women and three men aged 18 to 49 years. Leukapheresis yielded between about 0.94 and 8.9 billion PBMCs per donor. Libraries were prepared and TCR repertoires were sequenced by different laboratories using diverse techniques, in order to increase sequencing depth and limit assay-specific biases. To estimate repertoire size and how much clonotypes are shared between individuals, the study performed deep sequencing of blood TCR repertoires from roughly five healthy adults. For each donor, CD4 naive and CD4 memory were each run on three plates, CD8 naive on two plates, and CD8 memory on one plate.

TCR CDR3 regions were amplified from genomic DNA by multiplex PCR using the deep immunoSEQ assay. For each cell subset, the extracted genomic DNA was distributed evenly across all wells of several immunoSEQ 96-well plates, and each plate served as one replicate. For sorted subsets, 200 to 250 ng genomic DNA, equal to approximately 30,000 T cell genomes, was loaded into each replicate PCR. Purified libraries were measured with a Qubit 3.0 fluorometer, size-checked on a Bioanalyzer 2100, and measured again with the KAPA Library Quantification kit. Every immunoSEQ 96-well plate was sequenced on a dedicated single-read 150-cycle Illumina NextSeq 550 flow cell. The paper's data handling went like this. The immunoSEQ output contained only junctional sequences without quality scores, so filtering could not match that applied to full-length reads. Sequences were annotated with PyIR, a Python wrapper for IgBLAST v1.9, using IMGT germline references to assign V/J genes and CDR3. Reads were removed for weak V/J assignments (E-value above 1e-6), missing CDR3, stop codons, out-of-frame junctions, or ambiguous translated residues. V3J clonotypes were defined as sequences sharing the same inferred V gene, J gene, and CDR3 amino acid sequence. Percentage overlap between repertoires was computed as shared unique clonotypes divided by the size of the smaller repertoire. Three approaches were used to assess repertoire richness: RTK rarefaction, the Chao1 estimator, and Recon v2.1 estimates of unobserved clonotypes. OLGA was used to compute generation probabilities for all TCRbeta clonotypes that the gDNA method yielded from a few donors. TCRdb mirrors the immuneACCESS table, restricted to in-frame sequences. Some clones are absent from its copies; in checked studies, under half trace to an unresolved V gene, and the reason for the others is unknown. The D gene and trimming were derived from the DNA, and the V and J assignments and clone size from that table. The sample table records roughly 590,000 clones; about 95% of these occur just once. The ten largest make up 0.09% to 0.13% of the sample.

The cysteine opens and the phenylalanine closes a CDR3 of 17 amino acids. The retained sequence is limited to the CDR3, 51 bases, with the frame set at the first base. The germline V gene provides CDR1 LGHNA and CDR2 YNFKEQ. V is clipped by 1 base and J by 5 bases, and the sequence between their germline boundaries is 18 bases long. Comments on this clone: No antigen is known for it. No much larger clone is present one base from it, and per-base qualities are unavailable.

CD8 naive samples were obtained by positive selection for CCR7 among CD45RO-negative cells, yielding a CD45RA+CCR7+ population from which TemRA cells were excluded. Donors were healthy HIV-negative adults with no recently reported acute infections or vaccinations. All donors were Caucasian adults living in Nashville, Tennessee, USA. After blood collection by leukapheresis, PBMCs were isolated using Ficoll-Histopaque density gradient centrifugation and then cryopreserved in the vapor phase of liquid nitrogen. Analytical flow cytometry was used to check the purity and quantity of each magnetically sorted T cell population. Genomic DNA was isolated from every sorted fraction and measured by UV absorbance on a Nanodrop 2000c. General study outcomes and caveats: Sampling was restricted to blood, and TCR repertoires in tissues likely differ from the TCR repertoires found in blood. Clonotypes shared by all four sorted-subset donors showed higher generation probabilities than non-shared clonotypes. Naive subsets generally had larger estimated clonotype richness than memory subsets did. When a few donors were compared, the shared fraction of clonotypes was about 5% for naive CD4, 3.5% to 4% for naive CD8, about 2.4% for memory CD4, and 0.4% for memory CD8. Pairwise subsampling indicated that sequencing depth was expected to affect the degree of clonotype sharing among donors. The small number of donors limited the genetic and exposure-history diversity represented. Rarefaction of sorted-subset datasets indicated incomplete sequencing despite the large sequencing depth.

The TCR comes from a woman in her 30s in good health. The chain joins TRBV4-2 to TRBJ2-1, and the D gene may be TRBD2, 6 bases matching. The sequenced sample was naive CD8+ T cells sorted from blood. The cell subset or site label on this specimen signifies: CD45RA+CCR7+. The CDR3 protein sequence reads: CASSQVFNGSLDNEQFF. DNA sequence: TGTGCCAGCAGCCAAGTTTTTAACGGGAGTCTTGACAATGAGCAGTTCTTC.